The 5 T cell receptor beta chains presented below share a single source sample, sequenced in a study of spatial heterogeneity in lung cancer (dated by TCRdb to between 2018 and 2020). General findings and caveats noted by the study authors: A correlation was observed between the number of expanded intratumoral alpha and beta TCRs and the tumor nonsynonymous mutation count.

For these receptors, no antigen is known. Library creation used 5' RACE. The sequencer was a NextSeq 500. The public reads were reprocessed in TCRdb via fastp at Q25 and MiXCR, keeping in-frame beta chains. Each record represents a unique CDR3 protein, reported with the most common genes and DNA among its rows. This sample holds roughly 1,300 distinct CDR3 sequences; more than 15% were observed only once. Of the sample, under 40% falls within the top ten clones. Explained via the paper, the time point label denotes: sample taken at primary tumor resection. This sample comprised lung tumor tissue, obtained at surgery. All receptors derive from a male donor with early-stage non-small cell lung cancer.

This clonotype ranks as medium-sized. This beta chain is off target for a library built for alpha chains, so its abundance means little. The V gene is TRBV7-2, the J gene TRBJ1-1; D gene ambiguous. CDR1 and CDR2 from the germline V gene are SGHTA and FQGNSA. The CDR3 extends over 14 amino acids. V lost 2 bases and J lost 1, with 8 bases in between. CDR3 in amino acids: CASSLLIRNTEAFF. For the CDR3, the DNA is TGTGCCAGCAGCTTATTAATCCGGAACACTGAAGCTTTCTTT. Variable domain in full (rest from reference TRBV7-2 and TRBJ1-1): GAGVSQSPSNKVTEKGKDVELRCDPISGHTALYWYRQSLGQGLEFLIYFQGNSAPDKSGLPSDRFSAERTGGSVSTLTIQRTQQEDSAVYLCASSLLIRNTEAFFGQGTRLTVV.

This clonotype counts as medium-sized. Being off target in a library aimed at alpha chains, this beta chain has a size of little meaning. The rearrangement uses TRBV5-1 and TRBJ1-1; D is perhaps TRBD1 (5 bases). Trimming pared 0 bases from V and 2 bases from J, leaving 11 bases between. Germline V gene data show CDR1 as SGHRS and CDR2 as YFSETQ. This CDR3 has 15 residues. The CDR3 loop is CASSLDAGLNTEAFF. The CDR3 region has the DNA TGCGCCAGCAGCTTGGATGCGGGGCTAAACACTGAAGCTTTCTTT. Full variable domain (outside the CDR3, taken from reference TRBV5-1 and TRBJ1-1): KAGVTQTPRYLIKTRGQQVTLSCSPISGHRSVSWYQQTPGQGLQFLFEYFSETQRNKGNFPGRFSGRQFSNSRSEMNVSTLELGDSALYLCASSLDAGLNTEAFFGQGTRLTVV.

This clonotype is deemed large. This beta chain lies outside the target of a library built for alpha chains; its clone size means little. The CDR3 sequence is CASSRTGGENIQYF. The CDR3 bases are TGTGCCAGCTCACGGACCGGAGGCGAAAACATTCAGTACTTC. The chain combines TRBV18 with TRBJ2-4, with D perhaps TRBD2 (5 bases). V was shortened by 4 bases and J by 5 bases, with 12 bases between the two germline ends. The germline V gene encodes CDR1 KGHSH and CDR2 LQKENI. The CDR3 loop spans 14 amino acids.

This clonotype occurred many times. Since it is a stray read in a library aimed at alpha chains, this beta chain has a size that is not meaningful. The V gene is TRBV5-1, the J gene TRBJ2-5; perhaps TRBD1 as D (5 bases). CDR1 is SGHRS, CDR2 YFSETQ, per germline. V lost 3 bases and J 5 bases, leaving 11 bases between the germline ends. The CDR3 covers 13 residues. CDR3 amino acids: CASSSGHGETQYF. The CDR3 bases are TGCGCCAGCAGCTCCGGACACGGGGAGACCCAGTACTTC.

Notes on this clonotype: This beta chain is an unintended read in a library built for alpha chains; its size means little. For the CDR3, the DNA is TGTGCCAGCAGCTTATTCAGCGGGGGGCGCACAGATACGCAGTATTTT. Its translation is CASSLFSGGRTDTQYF. The chain uses TRBV7-2 and TRBJ2-3; TRBD2 matches at 9 bases. This CDR3 has 16 residues. Germline CDR1 SGHTA, CDR2 FQGNSA. V shed 2 bases and J 1 base; nucleotides not matched to a gene: 4.